This TCR beta chain comes out of a study of blood T cell repertoires in COVID-19. The wider study: The origin of the acute and convalescent COVID-19 samples was the United States, Italy and Spain.

In the study's own analysis: It was from reference gene primer amplification that nucleated cell counts were estimated. Measured with immunoSEQ multiplex PCR; TCRdb has only the in-frame clones, and not every one. V, J and clone size were drawn from that table, and D and trimming were deduced from the DNA. The sample has around 58,000 clones; about 90% are singletons. Germline CDR1 MNHEY, CDR2 SMNVEV (reference sequence). V was shortened by 2 bases and J by 0 bases, with 14 bases between the two germline ends. The CDR3 sequence is 16 residues long. The receptor was derived from a woman in her fifties or sixties with active or convalescent COVID-19. Sequencing was carried out using peripheral blood. The chain joins TRBV27 to TRBJ2-7; weak D call: TRBD1 (5 bases). Here the CDR3 DNA reads TGTGCCAGCAGTTTAACTGTAGGGGCCATCTCCTACGAGCAGTACTTC. Translation: CASSLTVGAISYEQYF.